These 12 T cell receptor beta chains share one sample of origin, sequenced in a study of T-cell memory formation after mild COVID-19. MiXCR, run by TCRdb on the 5' RACE reads, gives a single entry per CDR3 protein. The sample lists fewer than 110,000 distinct CDR3 sequences, approximately 15% occurring once. Input material: PBMCs or a T cell subset sorted from them (not recorded which). Receptor source: a man in his late teens or twenties who had mild COVID-19 (a few samples of this study predate the infection). Cell type and time point are not known.

This clonotype was picked up a small number of times. V gene TRBV12-3 or TRBV12-4 combines with J gene TRBJ1-6, with D uncertain. Trimming took 6 bases from V and 7 from J, leaving 10 bases between them. CDR3 size: 13 residues. This chain's CDR3 is CASSDSYNSPLHF. CDR3 bases: TGTGCCAGCAGCGACTCTTACAATTCACCCCTCCACTTT.

This clonotype was seen ten or more times. This sequence joins TRBV29-1 and TRBJ2-1; the match to TRBD1 covers 7 bases. Trimming at V came to 6 bases and at J to 4 bases, leaving 6 bases not matched to a gene. Germline V gene lookup returns CDR1 SQVTM and CDR2 ANQGSEA. CDR3 length equals 13 residues. The DNA for the CDR3 is TGCAGCGTGGATCACAGGGGATACAATGAGCAGTTCTTC. Encoded protein: CSVDHRGYNEQFF.

This clonotype has more than one count but fewer than ten. The rearrangement uses TRBV13 and TRBJ1-1; no clear D gene. V lost 5 bases, J lost 7 bases, and 11 bases lay in between. CDR3 length: 12 amino acids. The germline V gene has CDR1 PRHDT and CDR2 FYEKMQ (reference sequence). The CDR3 spells CASSPTRYEAFF. CDR3 sequence (DNA): TGTGCCAGCAGCCCAACCCGTTATGAAGCTTTCTTT. Looking up the rest from reference TRBV13 and TRBJ1-1 gives the full variable domain: AAGVIQSPRHLIKEKRETATLKCYPIPRHDTVYWYQQGPGQDPQFLISFYEKMQSDKGSIPDRFSAQQFSDYHSELNMSSLELGDSALYFCASSPTRYEAFFGQGTRLTVV.

This clonotype turned up a few times. The chain combines TRBV4-1 with TRBJ1-6, with 10 bases fitting TRBD1. V trimming: 3 bases; J trimming: 10 bases; junction bases outside the gene matches: 21. This CDR3 contains 20 residues. CDR1 is MGHRA, CDR2 YSYEKL, per germline. The CDR3 sequence: CASSHPRGDRGFAGGSPLHF. In DNA form, the CDR3 reads TGCGCCAGCAGCCACCCTAGAGGGGACAGGGGTTTCGCCGGAGGATCACCCCTCCACTTT.

This rearrangement joins TRBV2 to TRBJ1-1; D gene ambiguous. CDR3 size: 13 residues. Germline loops: CDR1 SNHLY, CDR2 FYNNEI. V lost 6 bases, J lost 0 bases, and 8 bases lay in between. CDR3 region: CASRAKLNTEAFF. CDR3 nucleotide sequence: TGTGCCAGCAGGGCAAAATTGAACACTGAAGCTTTCTTT. The variable domain in full, completed from reference TRBV2 and TRBJ1-1, reads EPEVTQTPSHQVTQMGQEVILRCVPISNHLYFYWYRQILGQKVEFLVSFYNNEISEKSEIFDDQFSVERPDGSNFTLKIRSTKLEDSAMYFCASRAKLNTEAFFGQGTRLTVV.

This clonotype showed up just once. The chain has TRBV7-8 and TRBJ2-7, with TRBD1 as a possible D gene (6 bases). The CDR3 runs 15 residues. The V gene's germline CDR1 is SGHVS and CDR2 FQNEAQ. Trimming removed 5 bases at V and 3 bases at J, with 17 bases between. For the CDR3, the DNA is TGTGCCAGCAGCCCTGGGACACTCCAAGGCTACGAGCAGTACTTC. Encoded protein: CASSPGTLQGYEQYF.

The CDR3 sequence is CASSDTGGGSYEQYF. The CDR3 region has the DNA TGCGCCAGCAGTGATACCGGTGGTGGCTCCTACGAGCAGTACTTC. This chain joins TRBV10-2 and TRBJ2-7; no reliable D call. The V end lost 3 bases, the J end lost 0 bases, and 12 bases lay between the germline ends. The CDR3 contains 15 residues. Germline lookup yields CDR1 WSHSY and CDR2 SAAADI.

The gene calls are TRBV4-1 and TRBJ2-3; D remains unclear. Trimming left V 4 bases short and J 7 bases short, with 6 bases between. The CDR3 spans 11 residues. In germline, CDR1 is MGHRA, CDR2 YSYEKL. The CDR3 bases are TGCGCCAGCAGCCTCTTGAATACGCAGTATTTT. Protein product: CASSLLNTQYF.

The rearrangement links TRBV7-9 to TRBJ2-1; 9 positions agree with TRBD1. Trimming cost V 5 bases and J 9 bases; bases outside gene matches: 8. Germline V gene sequence: CDR1 SEHNR, CDR2 FQNEAQ (reference sequence). The CDR3 consists of 14 residues. CDR3 amino acids: CASSTSTGGAEQFF. Here the CDR3 DNA reads TGTGCCAGCAGCACCTCGACAGGGGGGGCTGAGCAGTTCTTC.

This clonotype was recorded a few times. V usage is TRBV20-1 and J usage is TRBJ2-7, with a weak D call TRBD2 (6 bases). The CDR3 covers 13 residues. Germline assignment: CDR1 DFQATT and CDR2 SNEGSKA (reference sequence). V lost 0 bases, J lost 5 bases, and 11 bases lay in between. CDR3 loop: CSAREAGSHEQYV. The CDR3 nucleotides are TGCAGTGCTAGAGAGGCGGGGAGCCACGAGCAGTACGTC.

J is TRBJ2-7 and V is TRBV5-5, with D perhaps matching TRBD1 (7 bases). This CDR3 has 14 amino acids. CDR1 is SGHKS and CDR2 is YYEKEE in the germline V gene (reference sequence). The V end was cut by 0 bases, the J end by 7 bases, with 14 bases between. CDR3 residues: CASSLGRGVSEQYV. DNA for the CDR3: TGTGCCAGCAGCTTGGGCAGGGGGGTATCAGAGCAGTACGTC.

This clonotype was seen a handful of times. J is TRBJ2-2 and V is TRBV12-3 or TRBV12-4; no clear D. This CDR3 spans 14 amino acids. V shed 0 bases and J shed 4 bases, with 6 bases lying between them. The CDR3 DNA reads TGTGCCAGCAGTTTAGCTAGTCCCACCGGGGAGCTGTTTTTT. Protein sequence: CASSLASPTGELFF.